Listed below are T cell receptor beta chains from one sample, sequenced in a study of cytomegalovirus exposure and HLA in healthy donors. TCRdb keeps only in-frame clones here, not all; method: immunoSEQ multiplex PCR. The repertoire holds a few hundred thousand clones, with about 80% as singletons. The specimen sequenced was PBMCs. Every receptor here comes from a middle-aged woman in good health and CMV-seronegative. CDR3s include the opening cysteine and the closing phenylalanine or tryptophan. A D gene is named only where the DNA matches it firmly. Clone size is shown for a subset of rows, as once, few, many or a class of expanded clone.

>NA|TRBV18|TRBD1|TRBJ1-1
TGTGCCAGCTCCCGAGGGGACAGGAACACTGAAGCTTTCTTT
CASSRGDRNTEAFF
>NA|TRBV6-5|NA|TRBJ2-2
TGTGCCGTAGGGGGGGACTACCAAACCGGGGAGCTGTTTTTT
CAVGGDYQTGELFF
>NA|TRBV9|NA|TRBJ1-1
TGTGCCAGCAGCGTAGTGGGGGGATCATCTGAAGCTTTCTTT
CASSVVGGSSEAFF
>NA|TRBV9|NA|TRBJ1-1
TGTGCCAGCAGCCGGGAACCCAGGACTGAAGCTTTCTTT
CASSREPRTEAFF
>NA|TRBV5-1|TRBD1|TRBJ2-1
TGCGCCAGCAGCTTGACCTCCGGGACAGGTTACAATGAGCAGTTCTTC
CASSLTSGTGYNEQFF
>NA|TRBV5-1|TRBD2|TRBJ2-5
TGCGCCAGCAGCTTAATAGCGGGGGGAGAGACCCAGTACTTC
CASSLIAGGETQYF
>NA|TRBV7-9|NA|TRBJ2-1
TGTGCCAGCAGCCCCGGTGTGTTGTCCGACAATGAGCAGTTCTTC
CASSPGVLSDNEQFF
>few|TRBV7-2|NA|TRBJ1-2
TGTGCCAGCACGGTGACGACAGGAAGGGCTCCCTATGGCTACACCTTC
CASTVTTGRAPYGYTF
>NA|TRBV2|NA|TRBJ2-7
TGTGCCAGCAGTGAGAACTCGGTCGTGAACGAGCAGTACTTC
CASSENSVVNEQYF
>few|TRBV19|NA|TRBJ2-3
TGTGCCAGTAGTCCCAAACGGGGGTGGACCACAGATACGCAGTATTTT
CASSPKRGWTTDTQYF
>few|TRBV5-1|TRBD1|TRBJ2-3
TGCGCCAGCAGCCCACAGGGGCGCACAGATACGCAGTATTTT
CASSPQGRTDTQYF
>NA|TRBV5-1|NA|TRBJ1-1
TGCGCCAGCAGCCCAAGGACAGTGGTTGGTAGTGAAGCTTTCTTT
CASSPRTVVGSEAFF
>NA|TRBV4-3|TRBD1|TRBJ2-1
TGCGCCAGCAGCCAAGTGCACAGGGGATCCTACAATGAGCAGTTCTTC
CASSQVHRGSYNEQFF
>NA|TRBV10-3|TRBD1|TRBJ1-1
TGTGCCATCAGTGCACAGGGGGTGAACACTGAAGCTTTCTTT
CAISAQGVNTEAFF
>few|TRBV12-5|NA|TRBJ1-1
TGTGCTAGTGGTTTGGTAAATTCAGGGGACACTGAAGCTTTCTTT
CASGLVNSGDTEAFF
>once|TRBV5-1|NA|TRBJ2-5
TGCGCCAGCAGCCTGGGCGGAGAGCAGTACTTC
CASSLGGEQYF
>many|TRBV5-4|TRBD2|TRBJ2-5
TGTGCCAGCAGCTTGGATATTAGCGGGGAGACCCAGTACTTC
CASSLDISGETQYF
>NA|TRBV6-6|TRBD1|TRBJ2-4
TGTGCCAGCAGTTACCGGGACAGGGAAAAAAACATTCAGTACTTC
CASSYRDREKNIQYF
>NA|TRBV4-1|NA|TRBJ2-7
TGCGCCAGCAGCCAAGGGGTTGGAGGCGAGCAGTACTTC
CASSQGVGGEQYF
>NA|TRBV2|TRBD2|TRBJ2-7
TGTGCCAGCACGAGGACTAGCGGCTCCTACGAGCAGTACTTC
CASTRTSGSYEQYF
>NA|TRBV7-3|TRBD2|TRBJ2-5
TGTGCCAGCAGTGCTGTAGCGGGGGCCGGAGAGACCCAGTACTTC
CASSAVAGAGETQYF
>NA|TRBV28|NA|TRBJ1-5
TGTGCCAGCACCCCCTGGGGGGATCAGCCCCAGCATTTT
CASTPWGDQPQHF
>NA|TRBV6-1|TRBD1|TRBJ1-4
TGTGCCAGCTCCGACAGGGGGCCTAATGAAAAACTGTTTTTT
CASSDRGPNEKLFF
>NA|TRBV6-5|NA|TRBJ2-2
TGTGCCAGCGTTCCCGACAGCCTAGGCACCGGGGAGCTGTTTTTT
CASVPDSLGTGELFF